Listed below are T cell receptor beta chains from one sample, sequenced in a study of T cells after yellow fever vaccination. MiXCR was run by TCRdb on the 5' RACE reads, yielding one entry per CDR3 protein. The repertoire holds 100,000 to 150,000 distinct CDR3 sequences, with about 6.8% as singletons. Sequenced here: CD4+ T cells sorted from PBMCs, sampled more than 40 days after the first yellow fever vaccination. These receptors were obtained from a man between 18 and 29 years old who received the YFV17D yellow fever vaccine. Both conserved end residues are part of each CDR3. Size is omitted from some rows. Given values are once, few, many or a class for expanded clones.

CDR3: CSATLSVTGELFF
V: TRBV20-1
size: many

CDR3: CASSLAYGGAVADTQYF
V: TRBV27
size: many

CDR3: CASRGTGESDGYTF
V: TRBV12-3/TRBV12-4
size: many

CDR3: CASSARQVYNEQFF
V: TRBV7-2
size: many

CDR3: CSVDRGGAAETQYF
V: TRBV29-1
size: many

CDR3: CASSFGRGGAYGYTF
V: TRBV7-9
size: many

CDR3: CASSKPVGGNGYTF
V: TRBV18
size: NA

CDR3: CASSQGVGEFARDEQFF
V: TRBV4-2
size: many

CDR3: CASKPRLAGNNEQFF
V: TRBV2
size: many

CDR3: CASSFLGRGSYEQYF
V: TRBV7-2
size: NA

CDR3: CASSQLGTGGNSPLHF
V: TRBV3-1
size: many

CDR3: CAIREGTGDPDTQYF
V: TRBV10-3
size: many

CDR3: CASSTPPRDRSTEAFF
V: TRBV19
size: many

CDR3: CATREATGNYYGYTF
V: TRBV5-1
size: many

CDR3: CASSLGGSGGQETQYF
V: TRBV7-9
size: many

CDR3: CASSKRTGNFHQPQHF
V: TRBV12-3/TRBV12-4
size: many

CDR3: CASSQDNTDTQYF
V: TRBV5-1
size: many

CDR3: CASSHRDPPSGEQYF
V: TRBV5-5
size: few

CDR3: CASSETSGGIETQYF
V: TRBV5-1
size: many

CDR3: CASSLIRGAGANVLTF
V: TRBV7-3
size: few

CDR3: CATSEGEEYGYTF
V: TRBV24-1
size: NA

CDR3: CASRPAGRTNYGYTF
V: TRBV19
size: many

CDR3: CASSFRGVDTQYF
V: TRBV27
size: NA

CDR3: CATSREALSNQPQHF
V: TRBV15
size: many

CDR3: CASAISGRSDTQYF
V: TRBV18
size: many

CDR3: CASSLAMAGGTDTQYF
V: TRBV5-1
size: many

CDR3: CASNRAGGEETQYF
V: TRBV5-4
size: many

CDR3: CASSSTTGLTWTSLYEQYF
V: TRBV7-6
size: many

CDR3: CASTPGGTDNSPLHF
V: TRBV2
size: many

CDR3: CASSTRQGYGYTF
V: TRBV12-3/TRBV12-4
size: many

CDR3: CASSLEKQGSQETQYF
V: TRBV5-1
size: few

CDR3: CASSPDRGVIGEQYF
V: TRBV12-3/TRBV12-4
size: many

CDR3: CASSHPNTEAFF
V: TRBV27
size: many

CDR3: CASSLGTAYYNEQFF
V: TRBV7-2
size: few

CDR3: CASSQGSRNTDTQYF
V: TRBV4-3
size: many

CDR3: CASAGVDTEAFF
V: TRBV12-5
size: many

CDR3: CASSARDSRTDTQYF
V: TRBV7-9
size: many

CDR3: CAIRLQPSNTGELFF
V: TRBV10-3
size: many

CDR3: CASTSAGGGNTIYF
V: TRBV6-1
size: NA

CDR3: CASSPFAGTVNEQFF
V: TRBV7-9
size: many

CDR3: CASSQGHGSGNTIYF
V: TRBV4-3
size: NA

CDR3: CASSQQSGGTFNEQFF
V: TRBV4-1
size: many

CDR3: CASSLGITLHF
V: TRBV12-3/TRBV12-4
size: many

CDR3: CASSQGTLRGSSYNEQFF
V: TRBV14
size: many

CDR3: CSAKGSGGNSPLHF
V: TRBV20-1
size: few

CDR3: CASSLGHVGDTQYF
V: TRBV7-7
size: many

CDR3: CASSTRFLWGNEQFF
V: TRBV27
size: many

CDR3: CASWGRASGGANFTDTQYF
V: TRBV11-2
size: few

CDR3: CSVVLPLTETQYF
V: TRBV29-1
size: many

CDR3: CASSFVRDVYDTGELFF
V: TRBV12-3/TRBV12-4
size: NA

CDR3: CAVGGAGYEQYF
V: TRBV19
size: NA

CDR3: CASSAEAGYQETQYF
V: TRBV9
size: NA

CDR3: CASSLDLNYGYTF
V: TRBV6-5
size: many

CDR3: CASSSAHFSETQYF
V: TRBV3-1
size: NA

CDR3: CASSHGGGPDTQYF
V: TRBV7-8
size: many

CDR3: CASRGTSNTGELFF
V: TRBV7-3
size: many

CDR3: CASSTVKSSSTDTQYF
V: TRBV5-1
size: many

CDR3: CASTHPGAATPLHF
V: TRBV19
size: few